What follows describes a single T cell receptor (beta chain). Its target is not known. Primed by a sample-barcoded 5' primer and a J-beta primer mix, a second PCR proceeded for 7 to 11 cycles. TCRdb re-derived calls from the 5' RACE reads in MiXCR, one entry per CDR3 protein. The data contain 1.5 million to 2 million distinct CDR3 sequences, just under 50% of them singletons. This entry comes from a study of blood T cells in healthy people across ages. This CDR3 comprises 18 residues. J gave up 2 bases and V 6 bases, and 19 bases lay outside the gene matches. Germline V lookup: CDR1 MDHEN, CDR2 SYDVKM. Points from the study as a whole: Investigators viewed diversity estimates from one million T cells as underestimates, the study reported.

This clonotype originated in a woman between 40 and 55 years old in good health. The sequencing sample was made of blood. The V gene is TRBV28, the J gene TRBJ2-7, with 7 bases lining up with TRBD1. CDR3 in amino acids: CASSPRGLGGFQTYEQYF. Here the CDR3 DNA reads TGTGCCAGCAGCCCAAGGGGGCTAGGTGGCTTTCAAACCTACGAGCAGTACTTC.